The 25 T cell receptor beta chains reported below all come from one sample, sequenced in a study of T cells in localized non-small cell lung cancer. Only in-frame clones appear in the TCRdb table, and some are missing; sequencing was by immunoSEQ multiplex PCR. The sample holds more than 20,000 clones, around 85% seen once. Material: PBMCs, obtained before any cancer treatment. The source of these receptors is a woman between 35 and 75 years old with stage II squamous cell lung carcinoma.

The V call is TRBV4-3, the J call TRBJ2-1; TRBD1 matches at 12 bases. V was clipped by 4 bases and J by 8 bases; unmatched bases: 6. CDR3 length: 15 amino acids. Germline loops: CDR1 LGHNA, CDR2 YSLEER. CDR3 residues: CASSLRDRGRHEQFF. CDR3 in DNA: TGCGCCAGCAGCCTCCGGGACAGGGGGCGGCATGAGCAGTTCTTC.

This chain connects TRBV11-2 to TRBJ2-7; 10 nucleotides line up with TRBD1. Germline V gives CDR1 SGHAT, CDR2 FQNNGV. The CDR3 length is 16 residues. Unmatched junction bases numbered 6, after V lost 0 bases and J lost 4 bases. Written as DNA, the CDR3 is TGTGCCAGCAGCTTAGATCCGGGACAGGGGATATACGAGCAGTACTTC. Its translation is CASSLDPGQGIYEQYF.

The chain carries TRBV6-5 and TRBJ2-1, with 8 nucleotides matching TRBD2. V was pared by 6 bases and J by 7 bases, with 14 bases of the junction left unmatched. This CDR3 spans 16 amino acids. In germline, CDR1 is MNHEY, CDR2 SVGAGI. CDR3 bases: TGTGCCAGCAGGTACAACGGGAGGGCCTTCATGAATGAGCAGTTCTTC. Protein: CASRYNGRAFMNEQFF.

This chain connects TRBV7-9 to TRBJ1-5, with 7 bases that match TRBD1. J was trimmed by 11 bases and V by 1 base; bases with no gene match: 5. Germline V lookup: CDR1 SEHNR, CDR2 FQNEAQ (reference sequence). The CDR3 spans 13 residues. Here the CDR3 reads CASSLGGDSTQHF. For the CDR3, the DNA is TGTGCCAGCAGCTTAGGCGGGGACAGCACCCAGCATTTT.

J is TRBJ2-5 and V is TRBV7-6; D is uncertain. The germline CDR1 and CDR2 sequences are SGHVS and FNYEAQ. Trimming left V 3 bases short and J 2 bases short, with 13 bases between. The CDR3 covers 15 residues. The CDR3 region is CASSFWVGPQETQYF. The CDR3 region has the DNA TGTGCCAGCAGCTTTTGGGTAGGACCGCAAGAGACCCAGTACTTC.

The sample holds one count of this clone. The CDR3 sequence is CASSLTPNTEAFF. CDR3 coding DNA: TGTGCCAGCAGCTTAACCCCGAACACTGAAGCTTTCTTT. The rearrangement joins TRBV7-8 to TRBJ1-1, with unresolved D. Trimming stripped 2 bases from V and 1 base from J, with 5 bases between. There are 13 residues in the CDR3. Germline V gives CDR1 SGHVS, CDR2 FQNEAQ.

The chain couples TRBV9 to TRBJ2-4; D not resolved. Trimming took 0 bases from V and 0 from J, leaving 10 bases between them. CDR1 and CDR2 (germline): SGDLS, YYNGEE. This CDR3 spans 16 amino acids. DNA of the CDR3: TGTGCCAGCAGCGTAGGGGCAGGTTTAGCCAAAAACATTCAGTACTTC. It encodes CASSVGAGLAKNIQYF.

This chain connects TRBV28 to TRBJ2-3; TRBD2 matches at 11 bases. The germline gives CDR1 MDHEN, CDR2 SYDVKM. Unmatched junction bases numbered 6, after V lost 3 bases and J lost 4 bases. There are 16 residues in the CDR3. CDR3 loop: CASSFELAGVADTQYF. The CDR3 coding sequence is TGTGCCAGCAGTTTCGAACTAGCGGGAGTGGCAGATACGCAGTATTTT.

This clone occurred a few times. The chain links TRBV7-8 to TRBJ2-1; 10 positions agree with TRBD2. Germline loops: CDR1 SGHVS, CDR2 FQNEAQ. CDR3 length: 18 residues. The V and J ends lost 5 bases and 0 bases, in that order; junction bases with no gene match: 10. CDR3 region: CASSPRLAGESSYNEQFF. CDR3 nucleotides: TGTGCCAGCAGCCCCCGCCTAGCGGGAGAGAGCTCCTACAATGAGCAGTTCTTC. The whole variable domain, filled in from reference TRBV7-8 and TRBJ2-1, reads GAGVSQSPRYKVAKRGQDVALRCDPISGHVSLFWYQQALGQGPEFLTYFQNEAQLDKSGLPSDRFFAERPEGSVSTLKIQRTQQEDSAVYLCASSPRLAGESSYNEQFFGPGTRLTVL.

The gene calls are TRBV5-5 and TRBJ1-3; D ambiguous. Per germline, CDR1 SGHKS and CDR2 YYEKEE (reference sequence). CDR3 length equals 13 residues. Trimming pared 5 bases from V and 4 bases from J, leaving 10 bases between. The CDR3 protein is CASRQTAGNTIYF. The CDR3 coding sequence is TGTGCCAGCAGACAGACGGCGGGAAACACCATATATTTT.

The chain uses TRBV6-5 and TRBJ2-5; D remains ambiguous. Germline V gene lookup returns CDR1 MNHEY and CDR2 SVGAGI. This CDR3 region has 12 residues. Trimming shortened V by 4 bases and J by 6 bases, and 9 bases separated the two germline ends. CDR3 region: CASSSSSKTQYF. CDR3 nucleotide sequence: TGTGCCAGCAGTTCGTCTTCGAAGACCCAGTACTTC.

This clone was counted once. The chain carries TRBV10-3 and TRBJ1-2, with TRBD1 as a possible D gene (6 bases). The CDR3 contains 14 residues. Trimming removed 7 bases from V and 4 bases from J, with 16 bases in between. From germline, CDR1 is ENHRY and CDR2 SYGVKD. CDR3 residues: CAITRQGSSYGYTF. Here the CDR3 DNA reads TGTGCCATCACAAGGCAGGGGAGTTCCTATGGCTACACCTTC.

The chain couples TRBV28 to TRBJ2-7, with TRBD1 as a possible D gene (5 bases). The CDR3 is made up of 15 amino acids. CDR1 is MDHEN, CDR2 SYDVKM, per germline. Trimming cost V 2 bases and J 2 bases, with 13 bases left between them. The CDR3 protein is CASSLPDSPPYEQYF. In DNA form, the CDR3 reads TGTGCCAGCAGTTTACCCGACAGTCCACCCTACGAGCAGTACTTC.

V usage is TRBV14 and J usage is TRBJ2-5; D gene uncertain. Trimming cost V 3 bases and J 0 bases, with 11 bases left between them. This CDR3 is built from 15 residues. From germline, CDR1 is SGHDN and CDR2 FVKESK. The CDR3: CASSQPAWYQETQYF. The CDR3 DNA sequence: TGTGCCAGCAGCCAGCCAGCCTGGTACCAAGAGACCCAGTACTTC. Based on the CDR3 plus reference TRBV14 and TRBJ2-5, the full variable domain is EAGVTQFPSHSVIEKGQTVTLRCDPISGHDNLYWYRRVMGKEIKFLLHFVKESKQDESGMPNNRFLAERTGGTYSTLKVQPAELEDSGVYFCASSQPAWYQETQYFGPGTRLLVL.

CDR3 loop: CASSDPVTSGDSYNEQFF. CDR3 bases: TGTGCCAGCAGTGATCCGGTGACTAGCGGAGACTCCTACAATGAGCAGTTCTTC. V and J are TRBV2 and TRBJ2-1; TRBD2 aligns across 9 bases. This CDR3 region has 18 residues. J lost 0 bases, V lost 3 bases, and 9 bases had no gene match. Germline values: CDR1 SNHLY, CDR2 FYNNEI.

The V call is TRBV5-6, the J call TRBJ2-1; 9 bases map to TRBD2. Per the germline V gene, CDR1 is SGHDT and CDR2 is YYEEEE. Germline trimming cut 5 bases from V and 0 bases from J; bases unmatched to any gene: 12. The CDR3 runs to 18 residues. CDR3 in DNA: TGTGCCAGCAGACCCGCCCCAGCTAGCGGGATCTCCTACAATGAGCAGTTCTTC. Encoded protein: CASRPAPASGISYNEQFF.

CDR3 sequence: CASSTQGVNQPQHF. The CDR3 DNA is TGTGCCAGCAGCACACAGGGGGTCAATCAGCCCCAGCATTTT. The chain recombines TRBV7-9 with TRBJ1-5; 8 positions agree with TRBD1. The CDR3 covers 14 residues. Germline loops: CDR1 SEHNR, CDR2 FQNEAQ (reference sequence). Losses at the gene ends were 5 bases for V and 3 bases for J; bases not matched to a gene: 3.

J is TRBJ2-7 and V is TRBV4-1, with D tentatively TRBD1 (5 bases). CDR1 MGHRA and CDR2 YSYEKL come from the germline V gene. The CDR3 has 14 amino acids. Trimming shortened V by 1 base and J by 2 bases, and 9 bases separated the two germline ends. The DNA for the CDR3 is TGCGCCAGCAGCCAAGTCCCAGGGACCTACGAGCAGTACTTC. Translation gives CASSQVPGTYEQYF.

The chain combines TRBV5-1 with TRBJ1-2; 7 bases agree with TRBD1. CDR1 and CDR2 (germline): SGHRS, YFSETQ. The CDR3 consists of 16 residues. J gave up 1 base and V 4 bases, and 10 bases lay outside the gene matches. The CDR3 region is CASSSEGQTVNYGYTF. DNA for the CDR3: TGCGCCAGCAGCAGCGAGGGACAGACCGTTAACTATGGCTACACCTTC.

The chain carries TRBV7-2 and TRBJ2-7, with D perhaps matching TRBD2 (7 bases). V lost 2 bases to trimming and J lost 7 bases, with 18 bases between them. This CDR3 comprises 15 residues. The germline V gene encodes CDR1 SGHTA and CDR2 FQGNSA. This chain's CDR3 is CASSLTSAGAGEQYF. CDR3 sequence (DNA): TGTGCCAGCAGCTTAACTTCGGCGGGGGCAGGGGAGCAGTACTTC.

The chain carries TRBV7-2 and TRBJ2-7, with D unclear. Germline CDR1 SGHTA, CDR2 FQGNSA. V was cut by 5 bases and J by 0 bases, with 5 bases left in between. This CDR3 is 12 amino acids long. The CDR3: CASSLSSYEQYF. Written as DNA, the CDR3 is TGTGCCAGCAGCCTAAGCTCCTACGAGCAGTACTTC.

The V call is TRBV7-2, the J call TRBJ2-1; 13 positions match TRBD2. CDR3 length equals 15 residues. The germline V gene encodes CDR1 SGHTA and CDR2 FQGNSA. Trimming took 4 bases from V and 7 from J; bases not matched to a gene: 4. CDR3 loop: CASSWRTSGSNEQFF. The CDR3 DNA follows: TGTGCCAGCAGCTGGAGGACTAGCGGGAGTAATGAGCAGTTCTTC.

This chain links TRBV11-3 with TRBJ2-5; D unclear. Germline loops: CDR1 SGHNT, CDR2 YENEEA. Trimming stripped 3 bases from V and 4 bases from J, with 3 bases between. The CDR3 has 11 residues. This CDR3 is CASSLGETQYF. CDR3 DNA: TGTGCCAGCAGCTTGGGAGAGACCCAGTACTTC.

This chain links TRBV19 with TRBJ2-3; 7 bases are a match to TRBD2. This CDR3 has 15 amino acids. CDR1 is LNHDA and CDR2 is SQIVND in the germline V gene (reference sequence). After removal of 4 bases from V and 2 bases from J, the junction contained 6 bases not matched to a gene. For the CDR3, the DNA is TGTGCCAGTAGTACCCCAGCGGGGCCCACAGATACGCAGTATTTT. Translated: CASSTPAGPTDTQYF. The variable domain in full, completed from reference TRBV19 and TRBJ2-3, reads DGGITQSPKYLFRKEGQNVTLSCEQNLNHDAMYWYRQDPGQGLRLIYYSQIVNDFQKGDIAEGYSVSREKKESFPLTVTSAQKNPTAFYLCASSTPAGPTDTQYFGPGTRLTVL.

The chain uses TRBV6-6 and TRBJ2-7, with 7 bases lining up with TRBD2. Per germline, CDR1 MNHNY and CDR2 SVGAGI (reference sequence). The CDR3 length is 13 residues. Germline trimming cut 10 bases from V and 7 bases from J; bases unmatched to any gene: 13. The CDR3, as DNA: TGTGCCACGAAAGCGGGACCCTCTGGGGAGCAGTACTTC. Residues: CATKAGPSGEQYF.